This entry concerns a single T cell receptor (beta chain). This specimen belongs to a study of cytomegalovirus exposure and HLA in healthy donors. The PCR ran on 60 Vbeta and 13 Jbeta primers. Libraries were prepared by immunoSEQ multiplex PCR; TCRdb keeps only in-frame clonotypes and omits some of them. Among 200,000 or so clones listed, roughly 73% were seen once. The CDR3 has 14 amino acids. V was shortened by 1 base and J by 9 bases, with 17 bases between the two germline ends. Germline CDR1 and CDR2: SGHRS and YFSETQ. This clonotype was sampled from a woman aged 30 to 39 in good health and CMV-seropositive. The chain is built from TRBV5-1 and TRBJ2-7, with a tentative D call TRBD2 (6 bases). Sequenced input: PBMCs. CDR3 sequence (DNA): TGCGCCAGCAGCTTGAGACTAGGCCCCGGAGGGCAGTACTTC. Translated: CASSLRLGPGGQYF.